This TCR beta chain was found in a study of shared clonotypes between healthy human individuals. V was shortened by 3 bases and J by 4 bases, with 12 bases between the two germline ends. Germline values: CDR1 KGHSH, CDR2 LQKENI. This CDR3 region has 14 residues. Profiled with immunoSEQ multiplex PCR; TCRdb holds only in-frame clones, not every one. The data contain approximately 510,000 clones, about four fifths of them seen just once; the ten biggest clones take up 10% to 15%. The chain has TRBV18 and TRBJ1-2; D ambiguous. The source of this sequence is a woman in her thirties or forties in good health. Some clones in this sample may be carry-over from other donors' samples. Sample: PBMCs. In DNA form, the CDR3 reads TGTGCCAGCTCACCCGCGGGCTCGGGCTATGGCTACACCTTC. Its protein is CASSPAGSGYGYTF.